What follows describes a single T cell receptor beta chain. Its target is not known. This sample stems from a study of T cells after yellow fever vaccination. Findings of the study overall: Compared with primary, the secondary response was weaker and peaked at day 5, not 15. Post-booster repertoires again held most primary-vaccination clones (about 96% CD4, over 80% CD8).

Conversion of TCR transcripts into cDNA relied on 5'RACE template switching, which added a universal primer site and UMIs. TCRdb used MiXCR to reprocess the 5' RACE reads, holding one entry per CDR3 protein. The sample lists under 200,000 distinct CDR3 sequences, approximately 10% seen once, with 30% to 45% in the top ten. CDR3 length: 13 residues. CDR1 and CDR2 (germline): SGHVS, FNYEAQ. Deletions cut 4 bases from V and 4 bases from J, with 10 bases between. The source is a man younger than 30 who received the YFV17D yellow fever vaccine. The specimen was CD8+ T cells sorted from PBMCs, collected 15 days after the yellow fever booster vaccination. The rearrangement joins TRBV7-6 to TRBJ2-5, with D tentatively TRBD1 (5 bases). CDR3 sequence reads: CASSSTQGETQYF. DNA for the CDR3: TGTGCCAGCAGCTCAACCCAGGGAGAGACCCAGTACTTC.